This T cell receptor (beta chain) was documented in a study of cytomegalovirus exposure and HLA in healthy donors. Germline lookup yields CDR1 ENHRY and CDR2 SYGVKD. V lost 7 bases to trimming and J lost 2 bases, with 11 bases between them. The CDR3 is 13 residues long. The PCR employed 60 Vbeta primers together with 13 Jbeta primers. Sequenced by immunoSEQ multiplex PCR; TCRdb stores in-frame clones only, minus some. The sample records roughly 92,000 clones, approximately 80% being singletons. The TCR sequence derives from a woman aged 70-85 years in good health and CMV-seropositive. Sequenced input: PBMCs. This chain joins TRBV10-3 and TRBJ2-5; D possibly corresponds to TRBD1 (6 bases). CDR3 sequence (DNA): TGTGCCATCAAGGGACAAGGGCAAGAGACCCAGTACTTC. Its protein is CAIKGQGQETQYF.